This T cell receptor beta chain is from a study of blood T cell repertoires in COVID-19. Study overall: Sites in the United States, Italy and Spain provided acute and convalescent COVID-19 samples. T cells, B-cell-depleted T cells, or PBMCs provided the cDNA or gDNA that served as material.

Authors' data handling: Estimates of nucleated cell counts were drawn from the amplification of reference gene primers. Sequencing was performed with immunoSEQ multiplex PCR; in TCRdb, only in-frame clones are kept and a portion is missing. The DNA was the basis for D and trimming; V, J and clone size are from that table. Among 150,000 to 200,000 clones listed, around 89% were seen once. Trimming took off 5 bases at V and 6 bases at J, with 19 bases between the two ends. The CDR3 is made up of 15 amino acids. The germline V gene has CDR1 LNHDA and CDR2 SQIVND (reference sequence). Material: peripheral blood. The chain joins TRBV19 to TRBJ1-2, with D tentatively TRBD1 (5 bases). The clonotype originates from a man aged 60 to 75 with acute or convalescent COVID-19. Here the CDR3 reads CASSPRTSSGDGYTF. CDR3 bases: TGTGCCAGTAGTCCGAGGACAAGCAGTGGTGATGGCTACACCTTC.